This is a list of T cell receptor beta chains from one sample in a study of blood T cell repertoires in COVID-19. The table came from immunoSEQ multiplex PCR; TCRdb's copy has only in-frame clones and leaves some out. The repertoire has fewer than 250,000 clones, around 89% of them found once; the top ten carry less than 3.5%. The sample comprised peripheral blood. These receptor sequences come from a man aged 25 to 40 with COVID-19, enrolled during active disease. Each CDR3 is given with its conserved first and last residue. The D gene is left open where the match is weak. Clone size is given for some rows only: seen once, a few or many times, or a class if the clone is expanded.

cdr3_nt	cdr3_aa	v_call	clone_size	d_call	j_call
TGCGCCAGCAGCCCACCGGGACAGGGGAATAGGGATGAGCAGTTCTTC	CASSPPGQGNRDEQFF	TRBV4-1	.	TRBD1	TRBJ2-1
TGTGCCACCAGCGGCCAAGGACTAAGGGGTGGAGATACGCAGTATTTT	CATSGQGLRGGDTQYF	TRBV15	.	.	TRBJ2-3
TGTGCCAGCAGCCGCGTATTACTCTCTGGAAACACCATATATTTT	CASSRVLLSGNTIYF	TRBV5-6	.	.	TRBJ1-3
TGTGCCAGCAGCTTAGGTCAGGCCTACAATGAGCAGTTCTTC	CASSLGQAYNEQFF	TRBV7-9	.	.	TRBJ2-1
TGTGCCAGCAGCTTAGGCACAGGGTTCAATGAGCAGTTCTTC	CASSLGTGFNEQFF	TRBV7-2	.	.	TRBJ2-1
TGTGCCAGCAAGGCGGTTAGCGGGAGTCGGGATACGCAGTATTTT	CASKAVSGSRDTQYF	TRBV2	.	TRBD2	TRBJ2-3
TGTGCCTTGACAGACGGAAACACCATATATTTT	CALTDGNTIYF	TRBV30	.	.	TRBJ1-3
TGCGCCAGCAGCTTGGAGCCAAGGGGTGGCTACACCTTC	CASSLEPRGGYTF	TRBV5-1	.	.	TRBJ1-2
TGTGCCAGCAGTATGACAGGGCTACCTATGAACACTGAAGCTTTCTTT	CASSMTGLPMNTEAFF	TRBV27	.	TRBD1	TRBJ1-1
TGTGCCATCAGGGGAATAGGACAGGGGAGATCTAACTATGGCTACACCTTC	CAIRGIGQGRSNYGYTF	TRBV10-3	once	TRBD1	TRBJ1-2
TGCGCCAGCAGCCAAGAGCCGACAGGGAAACAGCCCCAGCATTTT	CASSQEPTGKQPQHF	TRBV4-3	.	TRBD1	TRBJ1-5
TGTGCCAGCAGCCCCAAACCGGGACTAGCGATTTACAATGAGCAGTTCTTC	CASSPKPGLAIYNEQFF	TRBV11-2	.	TRBD2	TRBJ2-1
TGTGCCAGCAGGGCCCGGGGGGCGGAAGACACTGAAGCTTTCTTT	CASRARGAEDTEAFF	TRBV2	.	.	TRBJ1-1
TGTGCCAGCAGCCCGCCGGGGTCCTACTACAATGAGCAGTTCTTC	CASSPPGSYYNEQFF	TRBV7-8	.	.	TRBJ2-1
TGTGCCAGTAGACGTACCGGGACAGGGGATTCCTACGAGCAGTACTTC	CASRRTGTGDSYEQYF	TRBV19	few	TRBD1	TRBJ2-7
TGCGCCAGCAGCCGGGACAGGGAGTATGGCTACACCTTC	CASSRDREYGYTF	TRBV5-1	.	TRBD1	TRBJ1-2
TGTGCCAGCAGCTTCTCGGACAGGGGACCCTATGGCTACACCTTC	CASSFSDRGPYGYTF	TRBV7-6	few	TRBD1	TRBJ1-2
TGTGCCAGCAGTAGCGGTATGGAGGCCAGCACAGATACGCAGTATTTT	CASSSGMEASTDTQYF	TRBV11-3	.	.	TRBJ2-3
TGTGCCAGCAGTGCCGGGAGGGGCGCAGATACGCAGTATTTT	CASSAGRGADTQYF	TRBV6-4	.	TRBD2	TRBJ2-3
TGTGCCAGTAGTATTCTAGGGAGGGGTGGCACTGAAGCTTTCTTT	CASSILGRGGTEAFF	TRBV19	.	.	TRBJ1-1
TGTGCCAGCAGCACCGGGGACAGGGTGAACACTGAAGCTTTCTTT	CASSTGDRVNTEAFF	TRBV5-4	.	TRBD1	TRBJ1-1
TGTGCCAGCAGCGCGGGTGGGACTAGCGGGATCTACGAGCAGTACTTC	CASSAGGTSGIYEQYF	TRBV9	.	TRBD2	TRBJ2-7
TGCGCCAGCAGCCAAGATCTCGGGACTAGCGGGAGATTGACCTACGAGCAGTACTTC	CASSQDLGTSGRLTYEQYF	TRBV4-3	.	TRBD2	TRBJ2-7
TGTGCCAGCAGCCCCCATTTCAGGGGGAGTAGCAATCAGCCCCAGCATTTT	CASSPHFRGSSNQPQHF	TRBV12-1	.	.	TRBJ1-5
TGTGCCAGCAGTTACGGACTAGCGGGGGCATCAGATACGCAGTATTTT	CASSYGLAGASDTQYF	TRBV6-5	.	TRBD2	TRBJ2-3
TGTGCCAGCAGCACAGACGACGGGGACACTGAAGCTTTCTTT	CASSTDDGDTEAFF	TRBV9	.	.	TRBJ1-1
TGCAGCGTTGGCCCGGCAACTAATGAAAAACTGTTTTTT	CSVGPATNEKLFF	TRBV29-1	.	.	TRBJ1-4
TGTGCCAGCTCACCACGGTGGGTCGGGGTAAGCACAGATACGCAGTATTTT	CASSPRWVGVSTDTQYF	TRBV18	.	.	TRBJ2-3
TGTGCCAGCAGCCTCAACCGGGACTGGGGCGGAACAGAGACCCAGTACTTC	CASSLNRDWGGTETQYF	TRBV7-3	once	.	TRBJ2-5
TGTGCCAGCTCACTGGAGCGCAGCGCGAACACCGGGGAGCTGTTTTTT	CASSLERSANTGELFF	TRBV18	.	.	TRBJ2-2
TGTGCCAGCAGAATAGCGGGAGCACTCCAGCAGTACTTC	CASRIAGALQQYF	TRBV12-3/TRBV12-4	.	TRBD2	TRBJ2-7
TGTGCCAGCAGCTTAGCTTATTCCCGACAGGGGCAGAATACGCAGTATTTT	CASSLAYSRQGQNTQYF	TRBV7-2	.	TRBD1	TRBJ2-3
TGTGCCAGCAGCCAAGGGACACGAAACACCATATATTTT	CASSQGTRNTIYF	TRBV3-1/TRBV3-2	.	.	TRBJ1-3
TGTGCCAGCTACCGGACACCCATGAACACTGAAGCTTTCTTT	CASYRTPMNTEAFF	TRBV7-9	.	.	TRBJ1-1
TGCGCCAGCAGCCAACCATGGACAGGGAAGGTCAGGCAGCCCCAGCATTTT	CASSQPWTGKVRQPQHF	TRBV4-1	.	TRBD1	TRBJ1-5
TGTGCCAGCTCCACCTGGGACAGGGGCAACTCTGGGGCCAACGTCCTGACTTTC	CASSTWDRGNSGANVLTF	TRBV18	.	TRBD1	TRBJ2-6
TGTGCCAGTAGTATCGGCAGGTCGGGAGGACATGGGGAGCAGTTCTTC	CASSIGRSGGHGEQFF	TRBV19	.	TRBD2	TRBJ2-1
TGTGCCAGCAGCCAAGGGGACAGGGTGAACACTGAAGCTTTCTTT	CASSQGDRVNTEAFF	TRBV3-1/TRBV3-2	.	TRBD1	TRBJ1-1
TGTGCCAGCGGCTTTAGCGGGACCCCCCCCAATGAGCAGTTCTTC	CASGFSGTPPNEQFF	TRBV2	.	TRBD2	TRBJ2-1
TGTGCCTTGACAGATTATCGCACAGATACGCAGTATTTT	CALTDYRTDTQYF	TRBV30	.	.	TRBJ2-3